This TCR beta chain was identified during a study of CD8 T cells in ankylosing spondylitis. Points from the study as a whole: Certain motif variants had earlier been reported in reactive arthritis synovial fluid and blood. It was reported that disease-linked clones were significantly enriched in matched ankylosing spondylitis synovial fluid.

For TCR beta, libraries came from quantitative 5'-RACE with molecular barcodes. TCRdb re-analysed the 5' RACE reads in MiXCR, keeping a single row per CDR3 protein. The sample has a few hundred thousand distinct CDR3 sequences; roughly 20% are singletons. This clonotype was seen ten or more times. Its cognate antigen is unknown. Trimming took 5 bases from V and 14 from J, leaving 18 bases between them. The CDR3 contains 12 residues. The germline CDR1 and CDR2 sequences are LNHNV and YYDKDF (reference sequence). Sequencing was done on a sample of blood, either unsorted or a sorted T cell fraction (not recorded which). The chain combines TRBV15 with TRBJ2-5; D not resolved. The source of this sequence is a male donor with ankylosing spondylitis or in good health (not recorded which). The chain's CDR3 is CATSSRIDLIYF. The CDR3 coding sequence is TGTGCCACCAGCTCTAGGATAGACCTGATATACTTC.